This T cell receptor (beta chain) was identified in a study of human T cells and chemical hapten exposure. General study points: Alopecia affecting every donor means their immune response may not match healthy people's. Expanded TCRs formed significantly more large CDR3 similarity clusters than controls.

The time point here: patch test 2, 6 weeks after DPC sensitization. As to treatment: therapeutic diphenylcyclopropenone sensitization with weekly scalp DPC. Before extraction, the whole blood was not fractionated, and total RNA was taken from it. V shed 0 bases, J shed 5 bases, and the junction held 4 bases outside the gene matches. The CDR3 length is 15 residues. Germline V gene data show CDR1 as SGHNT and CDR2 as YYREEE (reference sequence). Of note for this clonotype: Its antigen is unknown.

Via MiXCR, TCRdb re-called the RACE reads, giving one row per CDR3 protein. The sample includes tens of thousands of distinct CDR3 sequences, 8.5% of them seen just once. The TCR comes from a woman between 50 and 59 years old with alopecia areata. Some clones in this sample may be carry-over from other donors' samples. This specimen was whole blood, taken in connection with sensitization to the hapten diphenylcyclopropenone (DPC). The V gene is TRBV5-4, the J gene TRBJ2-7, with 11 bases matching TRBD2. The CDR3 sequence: CASSLELAGENEQYF. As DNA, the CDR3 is TGTGCCAGCAGCTTGGAACTAGCGGGAGAAAACGAGCAGTACTTC.